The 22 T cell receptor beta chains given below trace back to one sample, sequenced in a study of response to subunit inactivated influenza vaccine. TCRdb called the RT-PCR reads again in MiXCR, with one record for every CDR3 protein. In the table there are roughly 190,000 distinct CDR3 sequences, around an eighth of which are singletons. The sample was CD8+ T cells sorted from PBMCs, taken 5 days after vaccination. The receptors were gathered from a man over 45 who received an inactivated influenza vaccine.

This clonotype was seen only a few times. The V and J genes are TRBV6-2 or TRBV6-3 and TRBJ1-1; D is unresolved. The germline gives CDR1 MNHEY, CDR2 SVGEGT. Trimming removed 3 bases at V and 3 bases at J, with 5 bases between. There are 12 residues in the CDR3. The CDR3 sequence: CASSYFDTEAFF. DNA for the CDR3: TGTGCCAGCAGTTATTTCGACACTGAAGCTTTCTTT.

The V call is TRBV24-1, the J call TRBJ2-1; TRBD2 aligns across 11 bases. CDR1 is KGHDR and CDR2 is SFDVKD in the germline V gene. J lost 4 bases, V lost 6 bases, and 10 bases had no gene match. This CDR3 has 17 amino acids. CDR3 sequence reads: CATSPPPGLAEYNEQFF. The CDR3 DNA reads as TGTGCCACCAGTCCCCCACCGGGACTAGCGGAGTACAATGAGCAGTTCTTC.

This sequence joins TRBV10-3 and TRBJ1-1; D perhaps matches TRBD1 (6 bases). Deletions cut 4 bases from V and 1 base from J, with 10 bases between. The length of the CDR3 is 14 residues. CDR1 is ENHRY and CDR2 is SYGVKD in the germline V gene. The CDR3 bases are TGTGCCATCAGTGGTGGGGGCTCGAACACTGAAGCTTTCTTT. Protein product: CAISGGGSNTEAFF.

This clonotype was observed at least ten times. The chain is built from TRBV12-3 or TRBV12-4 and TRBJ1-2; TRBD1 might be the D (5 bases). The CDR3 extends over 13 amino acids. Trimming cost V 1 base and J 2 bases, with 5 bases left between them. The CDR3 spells CASSLGGNYGYTF. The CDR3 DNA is TGTGCCAGCAGTTTAGGGGGGAACTATGGCTACACCTTC.

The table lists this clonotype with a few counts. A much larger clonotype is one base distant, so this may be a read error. The CDR3 region is CASSSGDYGYTF. The CDR3 DNA reads TGTGCCAGCAGCTCAGGGGACTATGGCTACACCTTC. The genes are TRBV7-2 and TRBJ1-2; D might be TRBD1 (6 bases). The V end was cut by 4 bases, the J end by 3 bases, with 6 bases between. The V gene's germline CDR1 is SGHTA and CDR2 FQGNSA. The CDR3 has 12 residues.

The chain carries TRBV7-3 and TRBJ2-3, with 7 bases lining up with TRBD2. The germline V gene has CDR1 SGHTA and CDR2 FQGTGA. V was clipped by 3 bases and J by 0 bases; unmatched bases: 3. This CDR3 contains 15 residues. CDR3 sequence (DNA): TGTGCCAGCAGCTTGGGGGGGACTAGCACAGATACGCAGTATTTT. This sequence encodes CASSLGGTSTDTQYF.

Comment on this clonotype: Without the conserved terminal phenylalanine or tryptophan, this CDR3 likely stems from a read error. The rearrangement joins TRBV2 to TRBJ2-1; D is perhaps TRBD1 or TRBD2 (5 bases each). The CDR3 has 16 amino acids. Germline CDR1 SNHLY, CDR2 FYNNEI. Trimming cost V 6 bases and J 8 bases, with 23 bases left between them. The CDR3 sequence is CASSSHRTRGSDEQFI. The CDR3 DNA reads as TGTGCCAGCAGCTCCCACCGTACTAGGGGATCCGATGAGCAGTTCATC.

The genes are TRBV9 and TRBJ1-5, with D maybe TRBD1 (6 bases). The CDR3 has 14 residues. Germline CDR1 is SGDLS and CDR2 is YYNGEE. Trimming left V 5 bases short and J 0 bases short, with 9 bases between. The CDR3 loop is CASSSGVSNQPQHF. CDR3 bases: TGTGCCAGCAGTTCAGGGGTTAGCAATCAGCCCCAGCATTTT.

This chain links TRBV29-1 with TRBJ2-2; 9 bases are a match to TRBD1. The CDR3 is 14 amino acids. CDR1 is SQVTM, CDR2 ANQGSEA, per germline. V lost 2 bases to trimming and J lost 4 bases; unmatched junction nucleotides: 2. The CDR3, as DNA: TGCAGCGTTGAAACGACAGGGGGCACCGGGGAGCTGTTTTTT. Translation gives CSVETTGGTGELFF.

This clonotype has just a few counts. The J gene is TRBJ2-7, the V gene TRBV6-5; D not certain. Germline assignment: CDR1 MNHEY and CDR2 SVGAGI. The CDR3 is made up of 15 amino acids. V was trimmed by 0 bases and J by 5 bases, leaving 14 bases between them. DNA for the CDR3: TGTGCCAGCAGTTACTCGACAACCTCTCCCAACGAGCAGTACTTC. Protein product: CASSYSTTSPNEQYF.

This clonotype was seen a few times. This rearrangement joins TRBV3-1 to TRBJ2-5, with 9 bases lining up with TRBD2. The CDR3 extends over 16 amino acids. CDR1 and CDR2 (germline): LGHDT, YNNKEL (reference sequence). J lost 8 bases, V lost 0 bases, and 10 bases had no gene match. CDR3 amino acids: CASSQDPGTSRDTQYF. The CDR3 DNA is TGTGCCAGCAGCCAAGATCCCGGGACTAGCCGGGATACCCAGTACTTC.

In nucleotides, the CDR3 is TGCAGTGCTAGAGGTGAGGGTACCGAGTTTAATGAGCAGTTCTTC. Amino acids: CSARGEGTEFNEQFF. This chain links TRBV20-1 with TRBJ2-1; tentatively, D is TRBD2 (5 bases). The CDR3 loop spans 15 amino acids. Trimming pared 1 base from V and 7 bases from J, leaving 17 bases between. From germline, CDR1 is DFQATT and CDR2 SNEGSKA (reference sequence).

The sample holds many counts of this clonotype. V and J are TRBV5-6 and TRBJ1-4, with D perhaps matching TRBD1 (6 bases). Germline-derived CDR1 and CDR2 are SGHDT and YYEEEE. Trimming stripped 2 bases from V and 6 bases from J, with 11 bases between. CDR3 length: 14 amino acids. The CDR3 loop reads CASSFRTAHEKLFF. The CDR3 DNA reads TGTGCCAGCAGCTTCAGGACAGCTCATGAAAAACTGTTTTTT.

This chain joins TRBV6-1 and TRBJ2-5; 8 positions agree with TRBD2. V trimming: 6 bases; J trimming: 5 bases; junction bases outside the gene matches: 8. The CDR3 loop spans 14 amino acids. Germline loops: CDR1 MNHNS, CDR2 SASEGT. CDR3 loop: CASSLGTRGETQYF. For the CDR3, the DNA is TGTGCCAGCAGCCTAGGGACTAGAGGGGAGACCCAGTACTTC.

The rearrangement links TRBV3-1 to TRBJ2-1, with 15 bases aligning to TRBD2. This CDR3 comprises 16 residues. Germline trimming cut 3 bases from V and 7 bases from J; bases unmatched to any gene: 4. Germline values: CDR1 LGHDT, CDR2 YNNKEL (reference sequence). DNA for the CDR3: TGTGCCAGCAGCCAGGGACTAGCGGGAGGTGGTAATGAGCAGTTCTTC. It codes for CASSQGLAGGGNEQFF.

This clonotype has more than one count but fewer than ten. The CDR3 nucleotides read TGTGCCAGTACCGATTATGTGGAGCAGTTCTTC. This encodes CASTDYVEQFF. This chain uses TRBV19 with TRBJ2-1, with D hard to call. V lost 7 bases to trimming and J lost 10 bases, with 11 bases between them. Germline CDR1 is LNHDA and CDR2 is SQIVND (reference sequence). This CDR3 has 11 residues.

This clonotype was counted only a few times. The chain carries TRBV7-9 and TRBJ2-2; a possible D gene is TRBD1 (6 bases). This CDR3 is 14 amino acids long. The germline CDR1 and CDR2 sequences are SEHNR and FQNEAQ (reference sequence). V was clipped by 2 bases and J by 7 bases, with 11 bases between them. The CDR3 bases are TGTGCCAGCAGCTTACTGCAGGGGATCGGGGAGCTGTTTTTT. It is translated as CASSLLQGIGELFF. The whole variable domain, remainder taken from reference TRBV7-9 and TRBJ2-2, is DTGVSQNPRHKITKRGQNVTFRCDPISEHNRLYWYRQTLGQGPEFLTYFQNEAQLEKSRLLSDRFSAERPKGSFSTLEIQRTEQGDSAMYLCASSLLQGIGELFFGEGSRLTVL.

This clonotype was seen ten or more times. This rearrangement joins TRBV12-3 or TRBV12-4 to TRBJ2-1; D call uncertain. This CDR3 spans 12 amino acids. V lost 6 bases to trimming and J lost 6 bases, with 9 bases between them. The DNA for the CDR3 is TGTGCCAGCAGCGGACGAACCAATGAGCAGTTCTTC. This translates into CASSGRTNEQFF.

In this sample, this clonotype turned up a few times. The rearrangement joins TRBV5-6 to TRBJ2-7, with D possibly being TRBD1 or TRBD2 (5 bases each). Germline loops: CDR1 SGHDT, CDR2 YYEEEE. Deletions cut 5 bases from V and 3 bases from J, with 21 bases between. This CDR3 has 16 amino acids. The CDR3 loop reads CASSPITGTAYYEQYF. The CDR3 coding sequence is TGTGCCAGCAGTCCAATTACCGGGACCGCGTACTACGAGCAGTACTTC.

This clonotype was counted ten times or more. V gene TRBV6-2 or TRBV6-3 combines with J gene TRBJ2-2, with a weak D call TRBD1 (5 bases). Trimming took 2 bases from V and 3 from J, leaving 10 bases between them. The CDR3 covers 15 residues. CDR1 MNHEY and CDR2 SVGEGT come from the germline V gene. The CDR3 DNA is TGTGCCAGCAGTTACGCTGGGGCGTACACCGGGGAGCTGTTTTTT. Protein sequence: CASSYAGAYTGELFF.

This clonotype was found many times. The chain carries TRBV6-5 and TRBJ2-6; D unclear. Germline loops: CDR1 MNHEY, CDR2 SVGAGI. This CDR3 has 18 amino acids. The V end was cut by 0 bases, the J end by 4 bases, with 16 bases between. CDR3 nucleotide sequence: TGTGCCAGCAGTTACTCAATCGACACCCCGCAAGGGGCCAACGTCCTGACTTTC. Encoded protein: CASSYSIDTPQGANVLTF.

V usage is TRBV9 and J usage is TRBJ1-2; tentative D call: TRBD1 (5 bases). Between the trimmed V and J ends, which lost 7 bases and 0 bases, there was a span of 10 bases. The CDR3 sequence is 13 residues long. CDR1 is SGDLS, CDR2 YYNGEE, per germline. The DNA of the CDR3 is TGTGCCAGCCGCGGGGGGTCTAACTATGGCTACACCTTC. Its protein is CASRGGSNYGYTF. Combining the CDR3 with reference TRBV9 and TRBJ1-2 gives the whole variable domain DSGVTQTPKHLITATGQRVTLRCSPRSGDLSVYWYQQSLDQGLQFLIQYYNGEERAKGNILERFSAQQFPDLHSELNLSSLELGDSALYFCASRGGSNYGYTFGSGTRLTVV.